A single sample gave rise to the 16 T cell receptor beta chains below, sequenced in a study of radiation and T cells in renal cell carcinoma. The method was immunoSEQ multiplex PCR; TCRdb's version includes in-frame clones alone and lacks a portion of them. The sample has some 80,000 clones; about 86% are singletons. As for time point: blood 2 weeks post-SBRT. Indicated treatment: 15 Gy SBRT to primary tumor, nephrectomy 4 weeks later. Here the sequenced sample was blood, taken from a patient whose treatment included radiotherapy and nephrectomy. All receptors come from a woman aged 50 to 60 with renal cell carcinoma.

The CDR3 DNA is TGTGCCAGCAGTTACTCCGGATCCCAAGAGACCCAGTACTTC. This codes for CASSYSGSQETQYF. This chain uses TRBV6-6 with TRBJ2-5, with D unclear. CDR1 is MNHNY, CDR2 SVGAGI, per germline (reference sequence). The CDR3 consists of 14 residues. Trimming removed 0 bases at V and 1 base at J, with 6 bases between.

This clone has just a few counts. The chain recombines TRBV7-9 with TRBJ1-1; possibly TRBD1 for D (5 bases). This CDR3 comprises 13 residues. The V and J ends lost 8 bases and 5 bases respectively, with 15 bases between them. CDR1 and CDR2 from the germline V gene are SEHNR and FQNEAQ (reference sequence). CDR3 sequence (DNA): TGTGCCAGCCATCGGGGGGGAAGAACTGAAGCTTTCTTT. Its translation: CASHRGGRTEAFF.

V is TRBV7-6 and J is TRBJ2-7, with D hard to call. CDR1 and CDR2 from the germline V gene are SGHVS and FNYEAQ. V was trimmed by 1 base and J by 5 bases, leaving 6 bases between them. CDR3 length equals 12 residues. In DNA, the CDR3 is TGTGCCAGCAGCTTAGGGACGGACGAGCAGTACTTC. Amino acids: CASSLGTDEQYF.

The chain links TRBV7-2 to TRBJ1-5, with 11 nucleotides matching TRBD1. Trimming cost V 5 bases and J 3 bases; bases outside gene matches: 3. This CDR3 region has 15 residues. Germline V CDR1 and CDR2: SGHTA, FQGNSA. This CDR3 is CASSPGQGANQPQHF. DNA of the CDR3: TGTGCCAGCAGCCCCGGACAGGGGGCCAATCAGCCCCAGCATTTT.

The DNA of the CDR3 is TGTGCCAGCTCACCACCGGGACCGATGAACACTGAAGCTTTCTTT. Its protein is CASSPPGPMNTEAFF. This chain joins TRBV18 and TRBJ1-1, with D perhaps TRBD1 (5 bases). Germline-derived CDR1 and CDR2 are KGHSH and LQKENI. V lost 0 bases, J lost 0 bases, and 8 bases lay in between. CDR3 length: 15 amino acids. The whole variable domain, remainder taken from reference TRBV18 and TRBJ1-1, is NAGVMQNPRHLVRRRGQEARLRCSPMKGHSHVYWYRQLPEEGLKFMVYLQKENIIDESGMPKERFSAEFPKEGPSILRIQQVVRGDSAAYFCASSPPGPMNTEAFFGQGTRLTVV.

This clone was seen only once. V and J are TRBV5-4 and TRBJ2-4; D unresolved. Germline CDR1 SGHNT, CDR2 YYREEE (reference sequence). With 0 bases removed from V and 7 bases from J, the gap between germline ends came to 8 bases. The CDR3 is made up of 13 amino acids. The CDR3 nucleotides read TGTGCCAGCAGCTTGGTTCAAGAGAACATTCAGTACTTC. It yields the protein CASSLVQENIQYF.

V and J are TRBV7-2 and TRBJ2-5; D might be TRBD1 or TRBD2, each matching 5 bases. With 4 bases removed from V and 5 bases from J, the gap between germline ends came to 14 bases. Germline CDR1 is SGHTA and CDR2 is FQGNSA. This CDR3 comprises 14 residues. The CDR3 nucleotides are TGTGCCAGCAGCTCCGGGGCTTTGGGGGAGACCCAGTACTTC. This encodes CASSSGALGETQYF.

The rearrangement joins TRBV27 to TRBJ1-5; D is unresolved. This CDR3 is built from 14 residues. V was trimmed by 6 bases and J by 5 bases, leaving 14 bases between them. Germline CDR1 and CDR2: MNHEY and SMNVEV (reference sequence). CDR3 region: CASSSSIGDQPQHF. The CDR3 region has the DNA TGTGCCAGCAGCAGCTCTATCGGCGATCAGCCCCAGCATTTT.

The CDR3 bases are TGTGCCAGTAGTATAGGAGGGGTCCCACAGTATGGCTACACCTTC. Translation gives CASSIGGVPQYGYTF. This rearrangement joins TRBV19 to TRBJ1-2; the D gene is possibly TRBD1 (5 bases). Between the trimmed V and J ends, which lost 1 base and 5 bases, there was a span of 14 bases. Germline values: CDR1 LNHDA, CDR2 SQIVND (reference sequence). CDR3 length: 15 amino acids.

The chain employs TRBV28 and TRBJ1-4; D remains ambiguous. The CDR3 has 13 amino acids. The V gene's germline CDR1 is MDHEN and CDR2 SYDVKM. V was cut by 6 bases and J by 3 bases, with 8 bases left in between. CDR3 protein: CASSSGPNEKLFF. The CDR3 DNA reads as TGTGCCAGCAGCTCCGGACCTAATGAAAAACTGTTTTTT.

The genes are TRBV9 and TRBJ2-1; TRBD2 aligns across 9 bases. The CDR3 runs to 15 residues. V dropped 0 bases and J dropped 10; count of bases not matched to a gene: 8. Germline CDR1 is SGDLS and CDR2 is YYNGEE. The CDR3 region has the DNA TGTGCCAGCAGCGTAGAGGTAGCGGGAGCTGGGGAGCAGTTCTTC. Translated: CASSVEVAGAGEQFF.

This chain joins TRBV9 and TRBJ2-1, with 9 nucleotides matching TRBD2. Germline V gene data show CDR1 as SGDLS and CDR2 as YYNGEE. The CDR3 is 15 amino acids. Germline trimming cut 1 base from V and 3 bases from J; bases unmatched to any gene: 2. The CDR3 nucleotides are TGTGCCAGCAGCGTAAGACTAGCGGACTACAATGAGCAGTTCTTC. It translates to CASSVRLADYNEQFF.

The CDR3 loop reads CASSPRVRQGVTDTQYF. The CDR3 region has the DNA TGCGCCAGCAGCCCACGGGTTAGGCAGGGGGTAACAGATACGCAGTATTTT. This chain links TRBV5-1 with TRBJ2-3, with 7 positions matching TRBD1. V lost 4 bases and J lost 3; bases outside the gene matches: 14. This CDR3 has 17 residues. Germline CDR1 SGHRS, CDR2 YFSETQ.

The chain carries TRBV9 and TRBJ2-5; D assignment may be TRBD1 or TRBD2 (5 bases each). V was cut by 0 bases and J by 2 bases, with 17 bases left in between. Germline lookup yields CDR1 SGDLS and CDR2 YYNGEE. The CDR3 runs 17 residues. For the CDR3, the DNA is TGTGCCAGCAGCGTAGGACGCGGTACGGGACCTCAAGAGACCCAGTACTTC. Residues: CASSVGRGTGPQETQYF.

This rearrangement joins TRBV11-2 to TRBJ2-2; perhaps TRBD2 as D (6 bases). Germline lookup yields CDR1 SGHAT and CDR2 FQNNGV. The CDR3 has 14 amino acids. The germline V and J ends were trimmed by 10 bases and 1 base, with 13 bases remaining between them. The CDR3 nucleotides read TGTGCCATTGCGGGGTCGATGAACACCGGGGAGCTGTTTTTT. Its translation: CAIAGSMNTGELFF.

V is TRBV19 and J is TRBJ2-3; 7 bases line up with TRBD2. The CDR3 has 14 residues. V was clipped by 9 bases and J by 2 bases; unmatched bases: 8. CDR1 is LNHDA, CDR2 SQIVND, per germline (reference sequence). CDR3 residues: CASADGRNTDTQYF. In DNA, the CDR3 is TGTGCCAGCGCCGACGGGAGGAACACAGATACGCAGTATTTT.